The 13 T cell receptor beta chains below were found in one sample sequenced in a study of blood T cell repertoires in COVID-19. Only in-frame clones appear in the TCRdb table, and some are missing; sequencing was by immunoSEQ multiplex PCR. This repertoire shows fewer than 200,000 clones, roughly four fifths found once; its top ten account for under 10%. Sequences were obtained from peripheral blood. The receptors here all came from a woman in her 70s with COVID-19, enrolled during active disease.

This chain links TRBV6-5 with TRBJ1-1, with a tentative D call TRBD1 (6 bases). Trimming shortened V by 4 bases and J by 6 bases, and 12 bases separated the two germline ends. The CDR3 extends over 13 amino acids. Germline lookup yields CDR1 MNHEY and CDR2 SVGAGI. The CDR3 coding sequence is TGTGCCAGCAGTTCCCCAAAGGGGGCTGAAGCTTTCTTT. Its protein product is CASSSPKGAEAFF.

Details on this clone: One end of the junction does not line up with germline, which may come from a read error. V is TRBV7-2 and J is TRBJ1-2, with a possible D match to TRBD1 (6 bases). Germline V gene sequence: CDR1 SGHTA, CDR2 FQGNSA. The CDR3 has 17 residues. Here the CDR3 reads CASSLEAGALTKYGYTF. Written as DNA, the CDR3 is TGTGCCAGCAGCTTAGAGGCAGGGGCCCTTACTAAATATGGCTACACCTTC.

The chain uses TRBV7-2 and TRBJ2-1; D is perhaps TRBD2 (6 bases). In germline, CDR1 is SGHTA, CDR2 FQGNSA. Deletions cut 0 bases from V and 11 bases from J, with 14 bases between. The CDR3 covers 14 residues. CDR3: CASSLAGTGSQQFF. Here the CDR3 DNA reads TGTGCCAGCAGCTTAGCGGGGACCGGGAGTCAGCAGTTCTTC. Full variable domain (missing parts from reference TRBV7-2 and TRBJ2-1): GAGVSQSPSNKVTEKGKDVELRCDPISGHTALYWYRQSLGQGLEFLIYFQGNSAPDKSGLPSDRFSAERTGGSVSTLTIQRTQQEDSAVYLCASSLAGTGSQQFFGPGTRLTVL.

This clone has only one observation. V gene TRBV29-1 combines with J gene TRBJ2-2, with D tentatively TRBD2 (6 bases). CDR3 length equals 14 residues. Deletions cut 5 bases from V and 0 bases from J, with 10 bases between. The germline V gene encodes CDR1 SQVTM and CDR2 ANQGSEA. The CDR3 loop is CSVRDSSNTGELFF. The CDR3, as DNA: TGCAGCGTTAGGGACTCCTCGAACACCGGGGAGCTGTTTTTT.

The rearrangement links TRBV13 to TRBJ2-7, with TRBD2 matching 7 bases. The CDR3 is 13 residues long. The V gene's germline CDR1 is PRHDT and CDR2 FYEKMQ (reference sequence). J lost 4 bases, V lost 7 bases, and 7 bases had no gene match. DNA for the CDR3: TGTGCCAGCAACGTCGGGAGGCAGTACGAGCAGTACTTC. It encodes CASNVGRQYEQYF.

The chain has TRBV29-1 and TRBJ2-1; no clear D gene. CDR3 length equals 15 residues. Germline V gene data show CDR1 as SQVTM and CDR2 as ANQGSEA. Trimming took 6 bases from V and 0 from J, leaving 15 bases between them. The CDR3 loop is CSVTLEFFSYNEQFF. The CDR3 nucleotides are TGCAGCGTGACCCTAGAATTTTTCTCCTACAATGAGCAGTTCTTC.

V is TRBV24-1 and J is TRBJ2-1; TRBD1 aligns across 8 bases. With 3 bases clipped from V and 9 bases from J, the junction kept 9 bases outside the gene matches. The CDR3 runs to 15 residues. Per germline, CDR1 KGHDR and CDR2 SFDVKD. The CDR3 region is CATSDEGQDAGEQFF. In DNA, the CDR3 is TGTGCCACCAGTGATGAGGGACAGGATGCCGGTGAGCAGTTCTTC.

The CDR3 loop is CSASITGVSADGYTF. The CDR3 DNA follows: TGCAGCGCTAGCATTACAGGGGTGTCTGCTGATGGCTACACCTTC. This chain uses TRBV29-1 with TRBJ1-2; 7 positions match TRBD1. V dropped 7 bases and J dropped 6; count of bases not matched to a gene: 17. This CDR3 is 15 amino acids long. Germline lookup yields CDR1 SQVTM and CDR2 ANQGSEA.

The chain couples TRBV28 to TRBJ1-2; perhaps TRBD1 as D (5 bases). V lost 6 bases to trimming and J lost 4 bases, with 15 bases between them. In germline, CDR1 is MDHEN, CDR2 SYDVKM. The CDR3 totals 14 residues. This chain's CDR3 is CASRDRPGRYGYTF. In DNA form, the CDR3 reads TGTGCCAGCAGGGATCGGCCAGGGCGCTATGGCTACACCTTC.

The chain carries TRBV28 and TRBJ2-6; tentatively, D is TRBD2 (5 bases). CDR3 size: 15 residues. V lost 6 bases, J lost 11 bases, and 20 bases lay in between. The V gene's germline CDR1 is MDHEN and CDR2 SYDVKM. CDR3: CASSITGRGVDVLTF. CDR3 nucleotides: TGTGCCAGCAGCATAACGGGGAGAGGTGTTGACGTCCTGACTTTC. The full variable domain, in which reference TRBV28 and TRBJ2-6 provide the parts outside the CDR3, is DVKVTQSSRYLVKRTGEKVFLECVQDMDHENMFWYRQDPGLGLRLIYFSYDVKMKEKGDIPEGYSVSREKKERFSLILESASTNQTSMYLCASSITGRGVDVLTFGAGSRLTVL.

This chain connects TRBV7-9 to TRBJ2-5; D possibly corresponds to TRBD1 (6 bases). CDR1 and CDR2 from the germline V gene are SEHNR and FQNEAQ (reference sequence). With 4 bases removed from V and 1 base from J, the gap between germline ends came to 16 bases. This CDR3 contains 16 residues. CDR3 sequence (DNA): TGTGCCAGCAGCTACATAGGACAGCCTTTCCAAGAGACCCAGTACTTC. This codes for CASSYIGQPFQETQYF.

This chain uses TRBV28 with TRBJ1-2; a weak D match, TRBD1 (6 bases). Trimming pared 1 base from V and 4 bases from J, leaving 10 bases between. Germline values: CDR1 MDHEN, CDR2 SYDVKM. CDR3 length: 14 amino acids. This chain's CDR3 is CASSLSDRTYGYTF. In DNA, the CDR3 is TGTGCCAGCAGTTTATCTGACAGGACCTATGGCTACACCTTC.

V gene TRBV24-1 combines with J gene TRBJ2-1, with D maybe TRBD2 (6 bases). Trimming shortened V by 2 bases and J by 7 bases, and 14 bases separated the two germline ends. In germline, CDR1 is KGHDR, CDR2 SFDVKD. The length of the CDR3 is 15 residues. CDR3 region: CATSDWGVMGNEQFF. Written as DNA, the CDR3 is TGTGCCACCAGTGATTGGGGGGTTATGGGGAATGAGCAGTTCTTC.